This is a list of T cell receptor beta chains from one sample in a study of T cells in Graves' hyperthyroidism and ophthalmopathy. TCRdb independently ran MiXCR on the multiplex PCR reads; one entry per CDR3 protein. This table holds 400,000 to 550,000 distinct CDR3 sequences, around 22% found once. Material for sequencing was blood. The receptors were gathered from a woman between 25 and 40 years old with Graves' ophthalmopathy. CDR3s include the opening cysteine and the closing phenylalanine or tryptophan. The order of the fields is clone size, J gene, D gene, V gene, CDR3 protein, CDR3 DNA. The D gene is left open where the match is weak. The size field is filled for only some rows; it gives once, few, many or a size class.

many,TRBJ2-7,TRBD1,TRBV12-3/TRBV12-4,CASSPLYRGSEQYF,TGTGCCAGCAGTCCCCTTTACAGGGGGAGCGAGCAGTACTTC
many,TRBJ2-5,TRBD2,TRBV25-1,CASSEFNGGAQETQYF,TGTGCCAGCAGTGAATTTAACGGGGGGGCCCAAGAGACCCAGTACTTC
.,TRBJ1-3,.,TRBV4-3,CASSQVPRVRSGNTIYF,TGCGCCAGCAGCCAAGTTCCCAGGGTACGGTCTGGAAACACCATATATTTT
many,TRBJ2-6,.,TRBV6-1,CASSGTGANVLTF,TGTGCCAGCAGTGGGACTGGGGCCAACGTCCTGACTTTC
many,TRBJ2-7,TRBD2,TRBV20-1,CSARDGIAGLVHEQYF,TGCAGTGCTAGAGATGGGATAGCGGGGTTGGTCCACGAGCAGTACTTC
.,TRBJ1-2,.,TRBV19,CASSIGQRGGYTF,TGTGCCAGTAGTATAGGGCAGCGGGGTGGCTACACCTTC
many,TRBJ2-7,.,TRBV7-2,CASSVSGLSSYEQYF,TGTGCCAGCAGCGTATCGGGACTCTCTTCCTACGAGCAGTACTTC
many,TRBJ2-4,TRBD2,TRBV7-2,CASSFWTSGGPIAKNIQYF,TGTGCCAGCAGCTTCTGGACTAGCGGGGGCCCAATAGCCAAAAACATTCAGTACTTC
.,TRBJ2-5,TRBD1,TRBV12-3/TRBV12-4,CASTTGGPDTQYF,TGTGCCAGCACTACAGGGGGCCCAGATACCCAGTACTTC
many,TRBJ1-5,TRBD1,TRBV4-3,CASSSGDRVGQPQHF,TGCGCCAGCAGCTCGGGCGACAGGGTGGGTCAGCCCCAGCATTTT